The present T cell receptor beta chain was sequenced within a study of T-cell reconstitution after alpha-beta-depleted transplantation in children. As it was prepared, the TCRbeta library received unique molecular identifiers. TCRdb used MiXCR to reprocess the PCR reads, holding one entry per CDR3 protein. The data hold around 400,000 distinct CDR3 sequences, with approximately 11% observed a single time. The CDR3 is 19 amino acids. V shed 1 base, J shed 0 bases, and the junction held 11 bases outside the gene matches. From germline, CDR1 is SQVTM and CDR2 ANQGSEA. Here the sequenced sample was PBMCs from the stem cell graft donor, taken from the stem cell graft. The clonotype comes from a human donor who donated a stem cell graft to a child with acute myeloid leukemia. The genes are TRBV29-1 and TRBJ2-1, with 11 bases aligning to TRBD2. The CDR3 DNA is TGCAGCGTTGAAGTAGGGGGACTAGCGGATATAAGCTCCTACAATGAGCAGTTCTTC. This codes for CSVEVGGLADISSYNEQFF.